Listed below are T cell receptor beta chains from one sample, sequenced in a study of cytomegalovirus exposure and HLA in healthy donors. Method: immunoSEQ multiplex PCR; TCRdb's copy keeps in-frame clones and lacks some. This sample yields about 130,000 clones, of which approximately 79% are seen a single time; about 4.3% belongs to the top ten. Material for sequencing was PBMCs. Source of these receptors: a young man in good health and CMV-seropositive. The CDR3 runs from the conserved cysteine through the conserved F or W. The D gene is left open where the match is weak. Not every row has a clone size; where given, it reads once, few, many or a size class.

D gene: TRBD1; J gene: TRBJ1-1; V gene: TRBV11-2; clone size: -; CDR3 protein: CASRDTGGDTEAFF; CDR3 DNA: TGTGCCAGCAGGGACACAGGGGGGGACACTGAAGCTTTCTTT
D gene: -; J gene: TRBJ2-7; V gene: TRBV28; clone size: once; CDR3 protein: CASENWGREQYF; CDR3 DNA: TGTGCCAGCGAGAACTGGGGGCGCGAGCAGTACTTC
D gene: TRBD2; J gene: TRBJ2-2; V gene: TRBV4-1; clone size: -; CDR3 protein: CASSQDTSGANTGELFF; CDR3 DNA: TGCGCCAGCAGCCAAGATACCAGCGGGGCGAACACCGGGGAGCTGTTTTTT
D gene: TRBD1; J gene: TRBJ1-5; V gene: TRBV18; clone size: once; CDR3 protein: CASSSAGTGSGRNQPQHF; CDR3 DNA: TGTGCCAGCTCATCGGCCGGGACAGGGTCAGGGAGGAATCAGCCCCAGCATTTT
D gene: -; J gene: TRBJ2-5; V gene: TRBV10-3; clone size: -; CDR3 protein: CAISERETQYF; CDR3 DNA: TGTGCCATCAGTGAACGGGAGACCCAGTACTTC
D gene: TRBD1; J gene: TRBJ1-4; V gene: TRBV4-1; clone size: -; CDR3 protein: CVSSQELDRVGEKLLF; CDR3 DNA: TGCGTCAGCAGCCAAGAACTTGACAGGGTTGGTGAAAAACTGCTTTTT
D gene: TRBD1; J gene: TRBJ1-6; V gene: TRBV6-6; clone size: -; CDR3 protein: CASSYSRGHNSPLHF; CDR3 DNA: TGTGCCAGCAGTTACTCAAGGGGGCATAATTCACCCCTCCACTTT
D gene: TRBD1; J gene: TRBJ2-7; V gene: TRBV11-2; clone size: -; CDR3 protein: CASSLGPTGTYEQYF; CDR3 DNA: TGTGCCAGCAGCTTGGGACCGACAGGGACCTACGAGCAGTACTTC
D gene: -; J gene: TRBJ2-7; V gene: TRBV11-2; clone size: -; CDR3 protein: CASSFSRGPYEQYF; CDR3 DNA: TGTGCCAGCAGTTTTAGTCGAGGGCCCTACGAGCAGTACTTC
D gene: TRBD1; J gene: TRBJ1-5; V gene: TRBV6-5; clone size: -; CDR3 protein: CASMSPDRGLQHF; CDR3 DNA: TGTGCCAGCATGTCCCCGGACAGGGGACTCCAGCATTTT
D gene: -; J gene: TRBJ1-5; V gene: TRBV10-2; clone size: -; CDR3 protein: CASSPTASNQPQHF; CDR3 DNA: TGCGCCAGCAGTCCGACAGCTAGCAATCAGCCCCAGCATTTT
D gene: -; J gene: TRBJ1-3; V gene: TRBV28; clone size: few; CDR3 protein: CASSAYGNTIYF; CDR3 DNA: TGTGCCAGCAGTGCGTATGGAAACACCATATATTTT
D gene: TRBD1; J gene: TRBJ1-1; V gene: TRBV28; clone size: -; CDR3 protein: CASSLPGQLNTEAFF; CDR3 DNA: TGTGCCAGCAGTTTACCGGGACAGCTGAACACTGAAGCTTTCTTT
D gene: TRBD1; J gene: TRBJ2-7; V gene: TRBV29-1; clone size: -; CDR3 protein: CSVEGDRVGDEQYF; CDR3 DNA: TGCAGCGTTGAAGGTGACAGGGTTGGTGACGAGCAGTACTTC
D gene: -; J gene: TRBJ2-4; V gene: TRBV5-4; clone size: -; CDR3 protein: CASSWGPGQDIQYF; CDR3 DNA: TGTGCCAGCAGCTGGGGGCCGGGGCAGGACATTCAGTACTTC
D gene: TRBD1; J gene: TRBJ1-4; V gene: TRBV9; clone size: few; CDR3 protein: CASSRGGSGGTNEKLFF; CDR3 DNA: TGTGCCAGCAGCAGAGGTGGTTCAGGGGGGACTAATGAAAAACTGTTTTTT
D gene: -; J gene: TRBJ1-2; V gene: TRBV6-5; clone size: -; CDR3 protein: CASSRDKSYGYTF; CDR3 DNA: TGTGCCAGCAGTAGGGACAAATCTTATGGCTACACCTTC
D gene: TRBD1; J gene: TRBJ2-7; V gene: TRBV6-5; clone size: -; CDR3 protein: CASSRTGGNEQYF; CDR3 DNA: TGTGCCAGCAGCCGGACAGGGGGGAACGAGCAGTACTTC
D gene: -; J gene: TRBJ1-2; V gene: TRBV28; clone size: -; CDR3 protein: CASSLVTGDGGYTF; CDR3 DNA: TGTGCCAGCAGTTTAGTTACAGGCGATGGTGGCTACACCTTC
D gene: -; J gene: TRBJ2-7; V gene: TRBV6-5; clone size: once; CDR3 protein: CASSYSDRHYEQYF; CDR3 DNA: TGTGCCAGCAGTTACTCAGACAGACACTACGAGCAGTACTTC
D gene: -; J gene: TRBJ1-5; V gene: TRBV2; clone size: -; CDR3 protein: CASGGGPDQPQHF; CDR3 DNA: TGTGCCAGCGGTGGAGGGCCGGATCAGCCCCAGCATTTT
D gene: TRBD1; J gene: TRBJ2-1; V gene: TRBV6-1; clone size: -; CDR3 protein: CASSAGGQGPLSSYNEQFF; CDR3 DNA: TGTGCCAGCAGTGCAGGGGGACAGGGGCCCCTGAGCTCCTACAATGAGCAGTTCTTC
D gene: -; J gene: TRBJ1-3; V gene: TRBV2; clone size: -; CDR3 protein: CASSERGIVYSGNTIYF; CDR3 DNA: TGTGCCAGCAGTGAAAGGGGAATTGTTTACTCTGGAAACACCATATATTTT
D gene: -; J gene: TRBJ2-1; V gene: TRBV9; clone size: -; CDR3 protein: CASSPRGSSYNEQFF; CDR3 DNA: TGTGCCAGCAGCCCCCGGGGGAGCTCCTACAATGAGCAGTTCTTC
D gene: -; J gene: TRBJ2-1; V gene: TRBV18; clone size: -; CDR3 protein: CASSVDSTYNEQFF; CDR3 DNA: TGTGCCAGCTCAGTGGACAGCACCTACAATGAGCAGTTCTTC
D gene: -; J gene: TRBJ1-5; V gene: TRBV6-1; clone size: -; CDR3 protein: CASSEARGRGNQPQHF; CDR3 DNA: TGTGCCAGCAGTGAAGCGCGGGGAAGGGGCAATCAGCCCCAGCATTTT
D gene: TRBD2; J gene: TRBJ2-1; V gene: TRBV5-6; clone size: few; CDR3 protein: CASTPSGLAGFTGEQFF; CDR3 DNA: TGTGCCAGCACCCCGTCGGGGTTAGCGGGGTTTACGGGTGAGCAGTTCTTC
D gene: -; J gene: TRBJ2-7; V gene: TRBV6-5; clone size: -; CDR3 protein: CASSYSWGHEQYF; CDR3 DNA: TGTGCCAGCAGTTATTCGTGGGGCCACGAGCAGTACTTC
D gene: TRBD2; J gene: TRBJ2-5; V gene: TRBV27; clone size: -; CDR3 protein: CASSPLGRVGQETQYF; CDR3 DNA: TGTGCCAGCAGTCCACTAGGGAGGGTCGGGCAAGAGACCCAGTACTTC
D gene: -; J gene: TRBJ2-1; V gene: TRBV9; clone size: -; CDR3 protein: CASSVSRGNEQFF; CDR3 DNA: TGTGCCAGCAGCGTCTCCAGGGGCAATGAGCAGTTCTTC
D gene: -; J gene: TRBJ2-7; V gene: TRBV7-8; clone size: -; CDR3 protein: CASSGQYEQYF; CDR3 DNA: TGTGCCAGCAGCGGTCAGTACGAGCAGTACTTC
D gene: -; J gene: TRBJ2-5; V gene: TRBV29-1; clone size: few; CDR3 protein: CSAGSGEQYF; CDR3 DNA: TGCAGCGCTGGGAGTGGAGAGCAGTACTTC
D gene: TRBD1; J gene: TRBJ1-1; V gene: TRBV6-5; clone size: -; CDR3 protein: CASSYRGSTRAFF; CDR3 DNA: TGTGCCAGCAGCTACAGGGGGAGTACGCGAGCTTTCTTT
D gene: -; J gene: TRBJ2-1; V gene: TRBV11-1; clone size: -; CDR3 protein: CASSLRGGENEQFF; CDR3 DNA: TGTGCCAGCAGCTTAAGGGGTGGGGAAAATGAGCAGTTCTTC
D gene: TRBD2; J gene: TRBJ2-1; V gene: TRBV30; clone size: few; CDR3 protein: CAWTRGTSRSSYNEQFF; CDR3 DNA: TGTGCCTGGACCCGGGGGACTAGCCGAAGCTCCTACAATGAGCAGTTCTTC
D gene: -; J gene: TRBJ2-7; V gene: TRBV6-5; clone size: -; CDR3 protein: CASSYSTESYEQYF; CDR3 DNA: TGTGCCAGCAGTTACTCCACAGAGTCCTACGAGCAGTACTTC
D gene: TRBD2; J gene: TRBJ2-7; V gene: TRBV13; clone size: -; CDR3 protein: CASSFSGEETYEQYF; CDR3 DNA: TGTGCCAGCAGCTTTAGCGGGGAGGAGACCTACGAGCAGTACTTC
D gene: -; J gene: TRBJ1-5; V gene: TRBV19; clone size: few; CDR3 protein: CASSPGVSNQPQHF; CDR3 DNA: TGTGCCAGTAGCCCGGGGGTGAGCAATCAGCCCCAGCATTTT
D gene: TRBD1; J gene: TRBJ1-1; V gene: TRBV25-1; clone size: -; CDR3 protein: CASSELGDRGLTEAFF; CDR3 DNA: TGTGCCAGCAGTGAACTGGGAGACAGGGGGCTTACTGAAGCTTTCTTT
D gene: TRBD1; J gene: TRBJ1-1; V gene: TRBV27; clone size: -; CDR3 protein: CASRQGARVNTEAFF; CDR3 DNA: TGTGCCAGCAGACAGGGGGCGCGGGTGAACACTGAAGCTTTCTTT
D gene: TRBD2; J gene: TRBJ2-5; V gene: TRBV7-8; clone size: -; CDR3 protein: CASVPGGRETQYF; CDR3 DNA: TGTGCCAGCGTCCCCGGCGGGAGGGAGACCCAGTACTTC
D gene: -; J gene: TRBJ2-3; V gene: TRBV6-4; clone size: -; CDR3 protein: CASSAQLNTDTQYF; CDR3 DNA: TGTGCCAGCAGTGCCCAGTTAAACACAGATACGCAGTATTTT
D gene: TRBD1; J gene: TRBJ2-1; V gene: TRBV10-3; clone size: -; CDR3 protein: CAISDGTALNEQFF; CDR3 DNA: TGTGCCATCAGTGACGGGACAGCTCTCAATGAGCAGTTCTTC